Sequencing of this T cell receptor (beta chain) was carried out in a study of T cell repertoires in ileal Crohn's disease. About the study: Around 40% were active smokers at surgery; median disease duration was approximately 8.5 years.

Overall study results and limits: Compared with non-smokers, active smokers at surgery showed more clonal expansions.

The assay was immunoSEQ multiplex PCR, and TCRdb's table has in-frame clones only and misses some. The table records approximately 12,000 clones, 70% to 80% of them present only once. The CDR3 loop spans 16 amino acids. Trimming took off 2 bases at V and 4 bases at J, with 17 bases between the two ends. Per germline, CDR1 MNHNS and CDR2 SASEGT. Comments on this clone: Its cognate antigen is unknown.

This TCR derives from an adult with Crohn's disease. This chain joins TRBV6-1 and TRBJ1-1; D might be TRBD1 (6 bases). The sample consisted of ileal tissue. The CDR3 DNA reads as TGTGCCAGCAGTGAAACCCCGGGGCAGGGGAGCACTGAAGCTTTCTTT. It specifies CASSETPGQGSTEAFF.